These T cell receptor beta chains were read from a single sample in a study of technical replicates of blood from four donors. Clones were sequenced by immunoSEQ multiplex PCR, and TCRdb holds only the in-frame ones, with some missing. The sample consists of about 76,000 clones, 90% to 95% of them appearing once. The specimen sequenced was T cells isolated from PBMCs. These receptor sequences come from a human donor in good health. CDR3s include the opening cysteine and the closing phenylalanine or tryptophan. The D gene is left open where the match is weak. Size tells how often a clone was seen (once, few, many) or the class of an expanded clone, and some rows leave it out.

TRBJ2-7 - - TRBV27 TGTGCCAGCAGTTTGGGGCTTCGGAGCTCCTACGAGCAGTACTTC CASSLGLRSSYEQYF
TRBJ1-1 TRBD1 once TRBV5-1 TGCGCCAGCAGCAGCGGACAGGGGGCTACTGAAGCTTTCTTT CASSSGQGATEAFF
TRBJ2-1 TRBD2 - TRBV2 TGTGCCAGCATGGGACTAGCGGGAGATGAGGGGGAAGGGGGGCAGTTCTTC CASMGLAGDEGEGGQFF
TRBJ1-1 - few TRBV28 TGTGCCAGCAGTTTTCTTGTGAACACTGAAGCTTTCTTT CASSFLVNTEAFF
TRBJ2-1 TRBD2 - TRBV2 TGTGCCAGCAGTCTTAGACTAGCGGGAGGGCGAAATGAGCAGTTCTTC CASSLRLAGGRNEQFF
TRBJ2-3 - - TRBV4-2 TGTGCCAGCAGCCAAGAGGGAAGGGGGGGGCCGAGAGATACGCAGTATTTT CASSQEGRGGPRDTQYF
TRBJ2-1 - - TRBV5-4 TGTGCCAGCAGCTTGGTTTTCGACAATGAGCAGTTCTTC CASSLVFDNEQFF
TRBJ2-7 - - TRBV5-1 TGCGCCAGCAGCGACAACTACGAGCAGTACTTC CASSDNYEQYF
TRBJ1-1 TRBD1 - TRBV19 TGTGCCAGTAGTGCCCAACAGGGGACAAACACTGAAGCTTTCTTT CASSAQQGTNTEAFF
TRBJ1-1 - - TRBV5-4 TGTGCCAGCAGCCCTAAGGGAGGATCCACTGAAGCTTTCTTT CASSPKGGSTEAFF
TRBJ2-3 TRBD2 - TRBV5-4 TGTGCCAGCAGCTTGTCCCTACTAGCGGGGTGGCAGTATTTT CASSLSLLAGWQYF
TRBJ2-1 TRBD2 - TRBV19 TGTGCCAGTAGTTTCCTTCCACTAGCGGGGGGGGTAAACAATGAGCAGTTCTTC CASSFLPLAGGVNNEQFF
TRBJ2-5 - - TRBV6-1 TGTGCCAGCAGTGAATCCCGACGGGGGGCGGTTGGAGAGACCCAGTACTTC CASSESRRGAVGETQYF
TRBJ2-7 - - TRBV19 TGTGCCAGTAGTTCAGACTCTTTCTCCTACGAGCAGTACTTC CASSSDSFSYEQYF
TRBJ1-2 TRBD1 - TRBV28 TGTGCCAGAGTTCCGGGACAGGGGGCCGAACAATATGGCTACACCTTC CARVPGQGAEQYGYTF
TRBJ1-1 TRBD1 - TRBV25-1 TGTGCCAGCAGTGTTGGACAGGGCGGGACTGAAGCTTTCTTT CASSVGQGGTEAFF
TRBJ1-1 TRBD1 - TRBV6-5 TGTGCCAACAGTTGGACAGGGGCCACTGAAGCTTTCTTT CANSWTGATEAFF
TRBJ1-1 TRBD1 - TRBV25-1 TGTGCCAGCAGTGCCTTGTACAGGGGTGACACTGAAGCTTTCTTT CASSALYRGDTEAFF
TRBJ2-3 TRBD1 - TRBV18 TGTGCCAGCTCCACACAGGGGTGGACAGATACGCAGTATTTT CASSTQGWTDTQYF
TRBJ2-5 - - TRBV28 TGTGCCAGCAGAGAGACAGTTCAAGAGACCCAGTACTTC CASRETVQETQYF
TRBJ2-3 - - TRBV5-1 TGCGCCAGCAGCCTGGACGGTGGCACAGATACGCAGTATTTT CASSLDGGTDTQYF
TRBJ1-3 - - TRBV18 TGTGCCAGCTCACCACTAGGAGACTCTGGAAACACCATATATTTT CASSPLGDSGNTIYF
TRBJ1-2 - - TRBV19 TGTGCCAGTAGTGTATCACAGGGAAACTATGGCTACACCTTC CASSVSQGNYGYTF
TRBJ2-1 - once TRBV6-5 TGTGCCAGCAGTTTAGGGGCTGAGCAGTTCTTC CASSLGAEQFF
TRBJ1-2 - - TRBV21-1 TGTGCCAGCAGCAAAGCGCATCTGCTATTCTATGGCTACACCTTC CASSKAHLLFYGYTF
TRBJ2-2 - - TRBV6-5 TGTGCCAGCAGCTTCAACACCGGGGAGCTGTTTTTT CASSFNTGELFF
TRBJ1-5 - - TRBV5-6 TGTGCCAGCAGCTTGAGTGGCAGATATAGCAATCAGCCCCAGCATTTT CASSLSGRYSNQPQHF
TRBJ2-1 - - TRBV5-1 TGCGCCAGCAGCTCCACGCGGGGAGACAATGAGCAGTTCTTC CASSSTRGDNEQFF
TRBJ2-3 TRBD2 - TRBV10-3 TGTGCCATCAGTGATATCATCCGCGGGAGAAATTCTAGCACAGATACGCAGTATTTT CAISDIIRGRNSSTDTQYF
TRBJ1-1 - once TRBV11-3 TGTGCCAGCAGCTTACGGGGGGGGTCGGGTGAAGCTTTCTTT CASSLRGGSGEAFF
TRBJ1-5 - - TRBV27 TGTGCCACCCGCCCGGGTCCCAATCAGCCCCAGCATTTT CATRPGPNQPQHF
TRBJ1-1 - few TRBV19 TGTGCCAGTAGTGTACAGGTCCTCAGGGAATGGGCAGACACTGAAGCTTTCTTT CASSVQVLREWADTEAFF
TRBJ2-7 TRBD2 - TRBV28 TGTGCCAGCAGACCTACACTAGCGGGTAACTACGAGCAGTACTTC CASRPTLAGNYEQYF
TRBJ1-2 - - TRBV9 TGTGCCAGCAGCGTAGCTCCAGGGGATCTAGGGGGCTACACCTTC CASSVAPGDLGGYTF
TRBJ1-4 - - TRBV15 TGTGCCACCAGCAGCCACGGAGGACAGAGTGGGACTAATGAAAAACTGTTTTTT CATSSHGGQSGTNEKLFF
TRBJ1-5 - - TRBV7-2 TGTGCCAGCAGCTTAGGTGGAGGGACTGGAGGCAATCAGCCCCAGCATTTT CASSLGGGTGGNQPQHF
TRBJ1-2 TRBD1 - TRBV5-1 TGCGCCAGCAGCTCCGGACAGGGGCCCTATGGCTACACCTTC CASSSGQGPYGYTF
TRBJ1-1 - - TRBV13 TGTGCCAGCAGCTTAGTCCAGGGGATAGCTTTCTTT CASSLVQGIAFF
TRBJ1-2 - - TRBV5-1 TGCGCCAGCAGCCAAGTGACAGGTCCTCAGGACTACACCTTC CASSQVTGPQDYTF
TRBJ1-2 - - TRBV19 TGTGCCAGTACCGCGGGACCAAGCTATGGCTACACCTTC CASTAGPSYGYTF
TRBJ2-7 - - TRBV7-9 TGTGCCAGCAGTCCCGTACGGGAGATCCTTTACGAGCAGTACTTC CASSPVREILYEQYF
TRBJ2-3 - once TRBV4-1 TGCGCCAGCAGCCAAGCACCTAGGTTAGTTAAAGACACAGATACGCAGTATTTT CASSQAPRLVKDTDTQYF
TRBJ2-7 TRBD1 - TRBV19 TGTGCCAGTAGTACGGACAGGGGATATTACGAGCAGTACTTC CASSTDRGYYEQYF
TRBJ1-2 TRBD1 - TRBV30 TGTGCCTGGAGTGGACAGGGGACAGGAGAGTATGGCTACACCTTC CAWSGQGTGEYGYTF
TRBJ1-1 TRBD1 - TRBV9 TGTGCCAGCAGCCCCCGACAGGGGGCGAACACTGAAGCTTTCTTT CASSPRQGANTEAFF
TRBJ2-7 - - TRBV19 TGTGCCAGTAGTATAAGCGTCCATGGCGGCTCCTACGAGCAGTACTTC CASSISVHGGSYEQYF
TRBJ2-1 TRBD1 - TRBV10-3 TGTGCCATCAGGGTACTTGGACAGGGTTCCTACAATGAGCAGTTCTTC CAIRVLGQGSYNEQFF
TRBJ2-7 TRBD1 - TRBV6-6 TGTGCCAGCAGGGGGACAGGGTCCTACGAGCAGTACTTC CASRGTGSYEQYF
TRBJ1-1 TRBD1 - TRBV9 TGTGCCAGCAGCCCGGGTAGGGACAGGGCGGACACTGAAGCTTTCTTT CASSPGRDRADTEAFF
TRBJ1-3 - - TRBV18 TGTGCCAGCTCACCCCAGGGAACATCTGGAAACACCATATATTTT CASSPQGTSGNTIYF
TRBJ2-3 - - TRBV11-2 TGTGCCAGCAGGCCGGAGGTTAATCCATCGGATACGCAGTATTTT CASRPEVNPSDTQYF
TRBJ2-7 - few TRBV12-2 TGTGCAAGTCCCCAGGTCCGCTACGAGCAGTACTTC CASPQVRYEQYF
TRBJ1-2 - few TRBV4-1 TGCGCCAGCAGCCCCAGTGGCCGTGTGATGTCCTATGGCTACACCTTC CASSPSGRVMSYGYTF